These 31 T cell receptor beta chains originate from one sample sequenced in a study of cytomegalovirus exposure and HLA in healthy donors. Sequencing was performed with immunoSEQ multiplex PCR; in TCRdb, only in-frame clones are kept and a portion is missing. The sample shows tens of thousands of clones, around 95% of them seen only once. Input material: PBMCs. The receptors shown here come from a young man in good health and CMV-seropositive.

The J gene is TRBJ2-3, the V gene TRBV19, with a weak D call TRBD1 (6 bases). CDR3 length: 16 amino acids. Germline V gene lookup returns CDR1 LNHDA and CDR2 SQIVND (reference sequence). Trimming left V 7 bases short and J 2 bases short, with 19 bases between. CDR3 DNA: TGTGCCAGTACCGCGACAGGTGGAGGCTACACAGATACGCAGTATTTT. It is translated as CASTATGGGYTDTQYF.

The chain combines TRBV10-3 with TRBJ1-1, with TRBD1 matching 11 bases. The CDR3 length is 16 residues. Germline values: CDR1 ENHRY, CDR2 SYGVKD. V lost 4 bases, J lost 2 bases, and 6 bases stayed unmatched. CDR3: CAISGGTGGRNTEAFF. In DNA form, the CDR3 reads TGTGCCATCAGTGGGGGGACAGGGGGTCGCAACACTGAAGCTTTCTTT.

For the CDR3, the DNA is TGTGCCAGCAGTCTTAGGGCCGAGGGCTCCTACGAGCAGTACTTC. It specifies CASSLRAEGSYEQYF. This chain links TRBV6-1 with TRBJ2-7; a weak D match, TRBD2 (5 bases). This CDR3 contains 15 residues. The ends were cut back, 5 bases at V and 0 bases at J, with 14 bases in the middle. From germline, CDR1 is MNHNS and CDR2 SASEGT.

The CDR3 is CASSFGDRGYGYTF. The CDR3 DNA is TGTGCCAGCAGTTTCGGGGACAGGGGTTATGGCTACACCTTC. The chain has TRBV27 and TRBJ1-2; 10 positions agree with TRBD1. This CDR3 region has 14 residues. Germline CDR1 and CDR2: MNHEY and SMNVEV (reference sequence). J was trimmed by 5 bases and V by 3 bases; bases with no gene match: 3.

The genes are TRBV7-6 and TRBJ1-1; D is ambiguous. V was shortened by 1 base and J by 0 bases, with 9 bases between the two germline ends. Germline values: CDR1 SGHVS, CDR2 FNYEAQ. CDR3 size: 15 residues. Written as DNA, the CDR3 is TGTGCCAGCAGCTTAGGAGGGAACATGAACACTGAAGCTTTCTTT. Translation gives CASSLGGNMNTEAFF.

The count of this clone is one. The chain uses TRBV6-6 and TRBJ2-1; D is possibly TRBD1 (5 bases). The CDR3 contains 13 residues. Germline CDR1 and CDR2: MNHNY and SVGAGI (reference sequence). V shed 7 bases and J shed 10 bases, with 17 bases lying between them. The CDR3 loop is CASKRQILLEQFF. As DNA, the CDR3 is TGTGCCAGCAAGCGACAGATCCTCCTCGAGCAGTTCTTC.

The chain links TRBV25-1 to TRBJ1-6; perhaps TRBD1 as D (6 bases). Germline V gives CDR1 MGHDK, CDR2 SYGVNS. There are 16 residues in the CDR3. V was pared by 2 bases and J by 9 bases, with 17 bases between. The CDR3 nucleotides read TGTGCCAGCAGTGAAAGTACAGGGAGTCTCCCTTCACCCCTCCACTTT. It codes for CASSESTGSLPSPLHF.

J is TRBJ2-5 and V is TRBV14; possible D gene TRBD2, 6 bases. Trimming shortened V by 2 bases and J by 4 bases, and 14 bases separated the two germline ends. Per germline, CDR1 SGHDN and CDR2 FVKESK. This CDR3 region has 15 residues. CDR3 nucleotide sequence: TGTGCCAGCAGCCAACTTGTGGCGGAGGGAGAGACCCAGTACTTC. This gives the protein CASSQLVAEGETQYF.

The J gene is TRBJ2-1, the V gene TRBV5-4, with TRBD1 matching over 9 bases. This CDR3 contains 14 residues. The junction had 4 bases not matched to a gene; V was cut back by 0 bases and J by 9 bases. Per the germline V gene, CDR1 is SGHNT and CDR2 is YYREEE (reference sequence). The CDR3 bases are TGTGCCAGCAGCTTGGTACAGGGGGCTGGTGAGCAGTTCTTC. Its translation is CASSLVQGAGEQFF.

The rearrangement joins TRBV4-1 to TRBJ2-1; possibly TRBD2 for D (6 bases). Germline CDR1 and CDR2: MGHRA and YSYEKL. Trimming shortened V by 3 bases and J by 4 bases, and 13 bases separated the two germline ends. The CDR3 contains 15 residues. As DNA, the CDR3 is TGCGCCAGCAGCCACGAGGCGGGGCTGTACAATGAGCAGTTCTTC. Translated: CASSHEAGLYNEQFF.

V gene TRBV30 combines with J gene TRBJ2-2; 10 positions match TRBD1. V was pared by 5 bases and J by 6 bases, with 3 bases of the junction left unmatched. CDR3 length: 13 residues. Germline assignment: CDR1 GTSNPN and CDR2 SVGIG (reference sequence). CDR3 protein: CAWATGGSGELFF. The CDR3 DNA reads TGTGCCTGGGCGACAGGGGGCTCCGGGGAGCTGTTTTTT.

This chain uses TRBV27 with TRBJ2-7, with 9 bases that match TRBD1. This CDR3 spans 15 amino acids. V gave up 6 bases and J gave up 3 bases; unmatched junction bases: 9. CDR1 is MNHEY, CDR2 SMNVEV, per germline (reference sequence). CDR3: CASRRTGQGGYEQYF. The CDR3 DNA sequence: TGTGCCAGCAGACGGACGGGACAGGGCGGCTACGAGCAGTACTTC.

This chain joins TRBV28 and TRBJ1-1, with D possibly being TRBD1 (5 bases). V lost 6 bases, J lost 1 base, and 15 bases lay in between. CDR3 length: 15 residues. Germline values: CDR1 MDHEN, CDR2 SYDVKM. This chain's CDR3 is CASSLKGLKNTEAFF. The DNA of the CDR3 is TGTGCCAGCAGCTTGAAGGGACTCAAGAACACTGAAGCTTTCTTT.

The chain uses TRBV19 and TRBJ2-1; the match to TRBD2 covers 13 bases. This CDR3 has 16 residues. Looked up from germline, CDR1 is LNHDA and CDR2 is SQIVND (reference sequence). The J segment lost 4 bases and the V segment lost 9 bases, leaving 9 bases of the junction unmatched. In DNA, the CDR3 is TGTGCCAGCCGACTAGCGGGGGGTACAGGATACAATGAGCAGTTCTTC. Protein: CASRLAGGTGYNEQFF.

The V gene is TRBV30, the J gene TRBJ1-2; weak D call: TRBD1 (5 bases). Trimming cost V 4 bases and J 4 bases, with 13 bases left between them. In germline, CDR1 is GTSNPN, CDR2 SVGIG (reference sequence). The CDR3 length is 13 residues. The chain's CDR3 is CAWTPGGIYGYTF. The CDR3 DNA reads as TGTGCCTGGACCCCCGGGGGGATCTATGGCTACACCTTC.

The chain employs TRBV5-6 and TRBJ1-2; D gene unclear. Trimming removed 2 bases at V and 3 bases at J, with 14 bases between. Germline-derived CDR1 and CDR2 are SGHDT and YYEEEE. The CDR3 sequence is 15 residues long. The CDR3 loop is CASSFLTRTDYGYTF. The CDR3 coding sequence is TGTGCCAGCAGCTTCTTGACACGAACGGACTATGGCTACACCTTC.

The chain links TRBV28 to TRBJ1-1, with D maybe TRBD1 (5 bases). The CDR3 runs 16 residues. Trimming removed 6 bases from V and 0 bases from J, with 17 bases in between. The germline V gene encodes CDR1 MDHEN and CDR2 SYDVKM. CDR3 in amino acids: CASSWAPDSLNTEAFF. The CDR3 DNA sequence: TGTGCCAGCAGCTGGGCCCCAGACAGCTTGAACACTGAAGCTTTCTTT.

The chain is built from TRBV2 and TRBJ1-5; no clear D gene. This CDR3 region has 15 residues. Trimming stripped 2 bases from V and 3 bases from J, with 11 bases between. Germline CDR1 SNHLY, CDR2 FYNNEI. The CDR3 DNA sequence: TGTGCCAGCAGTGAACTCGGCAGGAACAATCAGCCCCAGCATTTT. Its translation: CASSELGRNNQPQHF. The entire variable domain, with the rest obtained from reference TRBV2 and TRBJ1-5, is as follows: EPEVTQTPSHQVTQMGQEVILRCVPISNHLYFYWYRQILGQKVEFLVSFYNNEISEKSEIFDDQFSVERPDGSNFTLKIRSTKLEDSAMYFCASSELGRNNQPQHFGDGTRLSIL.

The CDR3 loop is CASTPLAGGSYGYTF. Here the CDR3 DNA reads TGTGCCAGCACTCCCTTGGCAGGGGGCAGCTATGGCTACACCTTC. The chain has TRBV28 and TRBJ1-2; 8 positions match TRBD1. The CDR3 length is 15 residues. Germline V CDR1 and CDR2: MDHEN, SYDVKM. The trim removed 7 bases at V and 4 bases at J, leaving 11 bases unmatched.

For the CDR3, the DNA is TGTGCCAGCAGCTCCAAAGGATCCGGGGGAAGGCCCGACGAGCAGTACTTC. This sequence encodes CASSSKGSGGRPDEQYF. V gene TRBV13 combines with J gene TRBJ2-7; TRBD2 might be the D (6 bases). The CDR3 has 17 amino acids. V lost 4 bases to trimming and J lost 5 bases, with 24 bases between them. The germline gives CDR1 PRHDT, CDR2 FYEKMQ (reference sequence).

The chain is built from TRBV18 and TRBJ1-3, with unresolved D. Deletions cut 0 bases from V and 1 base from J, with 10 bases between. Per germline, CDR1 KGHSH and CDR2 LQKENI. The CDR3 extends over 16 amino acids. The CDR3 sequence: CASSPPLPVSGNTIYF. CDR3 nucleotide sequence: TGTGCCAGCTCACCACCCTTGCCAGTTTCTGGAAACACCATATATTTT. Together with reference TRBV18 and TRBJ1-3, the CDR3 gives the full variable domain: NAGVMQNPRHLVRRRGQEARLRCSPMKGHSHVYWYRQLPEEGLKFMVYLQKENIIDESGMPKERFSAEFPKEGPSILRIQQVVRGDSAAYFCASSPPLPVSGNTIYFGEGSWLTVV.

J is TRBJ2-2 and V is TRBV11-3, with a weak D call TRBD2 (7 bases). Germline CDR1 reads SGHNT; CDR2 reads YENEEA. This CDR3 is built from 14 residues. The V and J ends lost 0 bases and 9 bases respectively, with 11 bases between them. CDR3 region: CASSLDGGGWELFF. CDR3 DNA: TGTGCCAGCAGCTTAGACGGCGGGGGCTGGGAGCTGTTTTTT.

The rearrangement joins TRBV9 to TRBJ2-6; D unresolved. The CDR3 runs to 15 residues. Trimming left V 3 bases short and J 0 bases short, with 7 bases between. Germline V gives CDR1 SGDLS, CDR2 YYNGEE. CDR3 sequence reads: CASSGRNSGANVLTF. CDR3 DNA sequence: TGTGCCAGCAGCGGCAGAAACTCTGGGGCCAACGTCCTGACTTTC.

This rearrangement joins TRBV4-1 to TRBJ1-6; D might be TRBD1 (5 bases). CDR1 is MGHRA, CDR2 YSYEKL, per germline. The V gene lost 4 bases and the J gene lost 8 bases, with 18 bases spanning the gap. The CDR3 totals 16 residues. This chain's CDR3 is CASSRSSGLTDSPLHF. The CDR3 DNA reads as TGCGCCAGCAGCCGGTCCTCGGGACTCACGGATTCACCCCTCCACTTT.

The rearrangement links TRBV4-3 to TRBJ1-2; no clear D. This CDR3 is 16 amino acids long. In germline, CDR1 is LGHNA, CDR2 YSLEER. The ends were cut back, 1 base at V and 5 bases at J, with 17 bases in the middle. The CDR3 loop reads CASSQAGIEEGYGYTF. The CDR3 bases are TGCGCCAGCAGCCAAGCCGGGATTGAAGAGGGATATGGCTACACCTTC.

The V call is TRBV29-1, the J call TRBJ1-3; D is ambiguous. Trimming removed 5 bases at V and 1 base at J, with 12 bases between. Germline V gene lookup returns CDR1 SQVTM and CDR2 ANQGSEA. This CDR3 spans 14 amino acids. This CDR3 reads CSVTFGDSGNTIYF. CDR3 coding DNA: TGCAGCGTTACATTCGGAGATTCTGGAAACACCATATATTTT.

This clone was recorded once. The CDR3 spells CASSSGQYNEQFF. The CDR3, as DNA: TGTGCCAGCAGTTCGGGACAGTACAATGAGCAGTTCTTC. This sequence joins TRBV27 and TRBJ2-1; 7 nucleotides line up with TRBD1. After removal of 4 bases from V and 4 bases from J, the junction contained 1 base not matched to a gene. The CDR3 totals 13 residues. Germline lookup yields CDR1 MNHEY and CDR2 SMNVEV (reference sequence).

The J gene is TRBJ2-7, the V gene TRBV7-2, with TRBD2 matching over 8 bases. After removal of 1 base from V and 2 bases from J, the junction contained 7 bases not matched to a gene. CDR1 is SGHTA and CDR2 is FQGNSA in the germline V gene. This CDR3 is built from 16 residues. CDR3 DNA: TGTGCCAGCAGCTTAGGGGCCCTAGCGGGCGCCTACGAGCAGTACTTC. Translated, it gives CASSLGALAGAYEQYF.

This clone was recorded once. V and J are TRBV7-2 and TRBJ2-7; 8 nucleotides match TRBD2. The CDR3 runs 15 residues. Germline V gene lookup returns CDR1 SGHTA and CDR2 FQGNSA. Losses at the gene ends were 2 bases for V and 2 bases for J; bases not matched to a gene: 5. CDR3 coding DNA: TGTGCCAGCAGCTTAATCACTAGCGGAGCCTACGAGCAGTACTTC. As protein: CASSLITSGAYEQYF.

V is TRBV7-3 and J is TRBJ1-1; 8 nucleotides align to TRBD1. The germline V gene encodes CDR1 SGHTA and CDR2 FQGTGA. The CDR3 runs to 15 residues. The trim removed 5 bases at V and 1 base at J, leaving 6 bases unmatched. The CDR3 region is CASSKTGERNTEAFF. As DNA, the CDR3 is TGTGCCAGCAGCAAGACAGGGGAGAGGAACACTGAAGCTTTCTTT.

This clone was seen just once. The genes are TRBV6-4 and TRBJ2-3, with TRBD2 matching 10 bases. CDR1 is MRHNA and CDR2 is SNTAGT in the germline V gene. The ends lost 8 bases at V and 1 base at J; junction bases unmatched: 0. The CDR3 length is 13 residues. The CDR3 protein is CASGTSGTDTQYF. CDR3 DNA: TGTGCCAGCGGGACTAGCGGCACAGATACGCAGTATTTT.